A selection of T cell receptor beta chains follows, all from one sample in a study of OX40 agonist ivuxolimab in advanced cancers. Assay used: immunoSEQ multiplex PCR; TCRdb lists only in-frame clones, some missing. Of 77,000 or so clones detected, roughly 87% appear once; the ten largest clones hold 1.5% to 2%. The sample consisted of CD4+ or CD8+ T cells sorted from blood, taken in a trial of the OX40 agonist ivuxolimab. Receptor source: an adult with an advanced solid tumor such as melanoma, head and neck, liver or kidney cancer. CDR3s include the opening cysteine and the closing phenylalanine or tryptophan. The D gene is left open where the match is weak. Only some rows state a clone size, as once, few, many or a class for expanded clones.

D gene	clone size	V gene	J gene	CDR3 DNA	CDR3 protein
-	-	TRBV18	TRBJ2-5	TGTGCCAGCTCACCCATCCAAGAGACCCAGTACTTC	CASSPIQETQYF
TRBD2	-	TRBV18	TRBJ2-1	TGTGCCACTTCGTTCGGTGGGACTAGTAACTACAATGAGCAGTTCTTC	CATSFGGTSNYNEQFF
-	-	TRBV29-1	TRBJ2-3	TGCAGCGTTGAAGGGGGTGGGGATACGCAGTATTTT	CSVEGGGDTQYF
-	-	TRBV29-1	TRBJ2-2	TGCAGCGTTGCGGTGTTTGACGGGGAGCTGTTTTTT	CSVAVFDGELFF
-	-	TRBV18	TRBJ2-2	TGTGCCAGCTCCCAACAGGTCGGGGAGCTGTTTTTT	CASSQQVGELFF
-	-	TRBV5-5	TRBJ2-3	TGTGCCAGCAGCCTAGACAGGTATAGCACAGATACGCAGTATTTT	CASSLDRYSTDTQYF
-	-	TRBV30	TRBJ1-1	TGTGCCTGGAGGGGGGGGCGGGGCGTCACTGAAGCTTTCTTT	CAWRGGRGVTEAFF
-	-	TRBV28	TRBJ2-7	TGTGCCAGCAGATATGGAAATTTAAGGGCCAACTTCTACGAGCAGTACTTC	CASRYGNLRANFYEQYF
-	-	TRBV5-4	TRBJ2-3	TGTGCCAGCAGCCCTGAGGGGGGGCGAGATACGCAGTATTTT	CASSPEGGRDTQYF
-	-	TRBV18	TRBJ2-7	TGTGCCAGCTCACCAGGTTACTGGACGGAGCCCTGGAGAGGCTTC	CASSPGYWTEPWRGF
-	-	TRBV7-3	TRBJ2-6	TGTGCCAGCAGCGTTCAGTTACAAAGTCGGGCCAACGTCCTGACTTTC	CASSVQLQSRANVLTF
TRBD1	-	TRBV5-4	TRBJ2-5	TGTGCCAGCAGCGGTAGAACAGGGGCCCAAGAGACCCAGTACTTC	CASSGRTGAQETQYF
-	-	TRBV11-3	TRBJ2-5	TGTGCCAGCAGCTCTAGATCTAAGGGACAAGAGACCCAGTACTTC	CASSSRSKGQETQYF
-	-	TRBV7-9	TRBJ1-6	TGTGCCAGCAGCTTAGAACAGAATTCACCCCTCCACTTT	CASSLEQNSPLHF
TRBD1	-	TRBV29-1	TRBJ1-2	TGCAGCGTTGGGCAGGGGGCTGACTATGGCTACACCTTC	CSVGQGADYGYTF
-	-	TRBV9	TRBJ2-5	TGTGCCAGCAGCGTAGGACCAGGGGACGTTGAAGAGACCCAGTACTTC	CASSVGPGDVEETQYF
TRBD1	-	TRBV12-5	TRBJ2-1	TGTGCTAGTGGTAACCACCCCTTCGGACAGGGATTCGAGCAGTTCTTC	CASGNHPFGQGFEQFF
-	-	TRBV7-2	TRBJ2-3	TGTGCCAGCAGCCCGTACACAGATACGCAGTATTTT	CASSPYTDTQYF
-	once	TRBV7-9	TRBJ1-2	TGTGCCAGCAGCTTAGGACTCACAGCTAACTATGGCTACACCTTC	CASSLGLTANYGYTF
-	-	TRBV6-6	TRBJ1-2	TGTGCCAGCAGGCCCCCGGGCCAGAGGGGCTACACCTTC	CASRPPGQRGYTF
-	-	TRBV11-3	TRBJ2-3	TGTGCCAGCAGCTTGTCGGGGACAGATACGCAGTATTTT	CASSLSGTDTQYF
TRBD2	-	TRBV7-9	TRBJ2-7	TGTGCCAGCAGCCCCGGAAGGACTAGCGGAGGCGGGGGCGAGCAGTACTTC	CASSPGRTSGGGGEQYF
-	-	TRBV9	TRBJ1-4	TGTGTCAGCAGCCCACACCAGGGGTCAGAGAAACTGTTTTTT	CVSSPHQGSEKLFF
-	few	TRBV4-3	TRBJ1-3	TGCGCCAGCAGCCAAGAGAATGAGGTGAGTTCCCCCCGCTCTGGAAACACCATATATTTT	CASSQENEVSSPRSGNTIYF
-	-	TRBV2	TRBJ1-2	TGTGCCAGCAGTATACAGGATCCTTATGGCTACACCTTC	CASSIQDPYGYTF
TRBD1	-	TRBV4-2	TRBJ2-7	TGTGCCAGCAGCCCAGGCCAGGGGGACTACGAGCAGTACTTC	CASSPGQGDYEQYF
-	-	TRBV21-1	TRBJ2-5	TGTGCCAGCAGCCTCTGTCTTACCGTCCAAGAGACCCAGTACTTC	CASSLCLTVQETQYF
-	once	TRBV6-6	TRBJ1-5	TGTGCCGGCTCGAGGGATCCTAATCAGCCCCAGCATTTT	CAGSRDPNQPQHF
-	-	TRBV18	TRBJ2-3	TGTGCCAGCTCACCAAGCACAGATACGCAGTATTTT	CASSPSTDTQYF
-	-	TRBV2	TRBJ1-1	TGTGCCAGCAGGACAGGCACGCTACGATCCACTGAAGCTTTCTTT	CASRTGTLRSTEAFF
-	-	TRBV6-4	TRBJ2-7	TGTGCCAGCAGTGACAGAGGCGCGCCAGGGGTTTCCTACGAGCAGTACTTC	CASSDRGAPGVSYEQYF
-	-	TRBV7-2	TRBJ2-1	TGTGCCAGCAGCTTTAGCGGCGACGAGCAGTTCTTC	CASSFSGDEQFF
TRBD2	-	TRBV7-6	TRBJ2-1	TGTGCCAGCAGCTCCGAGCGGGAGGGGCACAATGAGCAGTTCTTC	CASSSEREGHNEQFF
-	many	TRBV11-3	TRBJ2-7	TGTGCCAGCAGCTTAGAAATCTACGAGCAGTACTTC	CASSLEIYEQYF
-	-	TRBV30	TRBJ1-2	TGTGCCTGGAGTCTCAATCTTGGCTACACCTTC	CAWSLNLGYTF
-	few	TRBV2	TRBJ2-7	TGTGCCAGCACCGAGGTGGGTCAAGTCGAGCAGTACTTC	CASTEVGQVEQYF
TRBD2	once	TRBV29-1	TRBJ2-7	TGCAGCGTTGAAGGAGGAGGGCTAGCGGTTGGCTACGAGCAGTACTTC	CSVEGGGLAVGYEQYF
TRBD1	-	TRBV5-1	TRBJ2-7	TGCGCCAGCAGCTCGGGACAGGCCGAGGGGGAGCAGTACTTC	CASSSGQAEGEQYF
-	-	TRBV6-5	TRBJ1-3	TGTGCCAGCAGGCCGGGACTCACCTCTGGAAACACCATATATTTT	CASRPGLTSGNTIYF
TRBD2	-	TRBV7-8	TRBJ2-3	TGTGCCAGCACGGGACAGATGCCCCCCACCCTAGCGGGAACTAGCACAGATACGCAGTATTTT	CASTGQMPPTLAGTSTDTQYF
-	-	TRBV11-2	TRBJ1-2	TGTGCCAGCAGCTCCAACTATGGCTACACCTTC	CASSSNYGYTF
-	few	TRBV10-1	TRBJ2-7	TGCGCCAGCAGTGAAGGTATCCCCGCGTACGAGCAGTACTTC	CASSEGIPAYEQYF
-	-	TRBV7-7	TRBJ2-1	TGTGCCAGCAGCCCGGGAGGGGGCAGTGAGCAGTTCTTC	CASSPGGGSEQFF
-	-	TRBV12-5	TRBJ2-2	TGTGCTAGTGGTTTGAGTTTGGGGAACACCGGGGAGCTGTTTTTT	CASGLSLGNTGELFF
-	-	TRBV2	TRBJ2-5	TGTGCCAGCAATGGTCAGGGAGCAGGGGAGACCCAGTACTTC	CASNGQGAGETQYF
TRBD1	-	TRBV15	TRBJ2-7	TGTGCCACCAACCGGGACAGGGGATTCCACGAGCAGTACTTC	CATNRDRGFHEQYF
-	-	TRBV27	TRBJ2-7	TGTGCCAGCAGTAGGGGTCCCCTCTACGAGCAGTACTTC	CASSRGPLYEQYF
TRBD2	-	TRBV7-6	TRBJ2-1	TGTGCCAGCAGCTCTAGAGCGGGAGATGCCTACAATGAGCAGTTCTTC	CASSSRAGDAYNEQFF
TRBD1	-	TRBV18	TRBJ1-6	TGTGCCAGCTCCCGGACAGGACCCCCGGTACCCCTCCACTTT	CASSRTGPPVPLHF
TRBD1	-	TRBV25-1	TRBJ2-3	TGTGCCAGCAGTGCCGGACAGGGGCCTAGCACAGATACGCAGTATTTT	CASSAGQGPSTDTQYF